This TCR beta chain was captured by sequencing in a study of blood T cell repertoires in COVID-19. This table comes from immunoSEQ multiplex PCR, and its TCRdb copy is limited to in-frame clones, with some not included. This table has around 180,000 clones, 70% to 90% appearing once. The sequenced sample was peripheral blood. This receptor was obtained from a man in his forties or fifties with active or convalescent COVID-19.

The CDR3 here is CASSWGDKTSGDEQFF. The DNA for the CDR3 is TGTGCCAGCAGCTGGGGGGATAAGACTAGCGGGGATGAGCAGTTCTTC. The V gene is TRBV11-3, the J gene TRBJ2-1; the match to TRBD2 covers 11 bases. Trimming took 4 bases from V and 8 from J; bases not matched to a gene: 10. CDR3 size: 16 residues. The germline V gene has CDR1 SGHNT and CDR2 YENEEA.